This T cell receptor (beta chain) is from a study of glioma-infiltrating T cells after dendritic cell vaccination. Study overall: Autologous tumor lysate-pulsed dendritic cell vaccination was given between the early 2000s and the early 2010s. Patients received three intradermal dendritic cell vaccine injections at biweekly intervals. Findings and limits, study-wide: Complete blood and tumor specimen sets were limited to few patients.

CDR3 length: 16 residues. Germline CDR1 SGHVS, CDR2 FNYEAQ. This clone was found once. Its antigen remains unknown. At one boundary the junction diverges from the germline segment, which might be a read error. This CDR3 is also generated by other DNA sequences in the sample. Primers: 60 V beta forward and 13 J beta reverse. Generated by immunoSEQ multiplex PCR, the TCRdb table keeps only in-frame clones and is missing some. The sample consists of about 30,000 clones, roughly 90% of them appearing once. V is TRBV7-6 and J is TRBJ1-6; D uncertain. The source material was blood, sampled before dendritic cell vaccination. This sequence was found in a human donor with glioblastoma. The CDR3 here is CASSPERSSYNSPLHF. The CDR3 DNA follows: TGTGCCAGCAGTCCCGAAAGGAGCTCCTATAATTCCCCCCTCCACTTT.